Listed below are T cell receptor beta chains from one sample, sequenced in a study of T cells in Graves' hyperthyroidism and ophthalmopathy. TCRdb re-derived calls from the multiplex PCR reads in MiXCR, one entry per CDR3 protein. The sample has a few hundred thousand distinct CDR3 sequences; about 15% are singletons. Sequencing input: blood. The receptors shown here come from a woman aged 60-70 years with Graves' ophthalmopathy. Each CDR3 is given without its conserved first and last residue.

TRBV28	TRBJ2-7	ASSNPPREQY
TRBV2	TRBJ2-7	ASMGPGSYEQY
TRBV3-1	TRBJ2-1	ASSQISGRASYNEQF
TRBV30	TRBJ2-7	ACLSGEGSSYEQY
TRBV10-3	TRBJ2-5	AIRAGTGEETQY
TRBV7-3	TRBJ1-2	ASSLTSWGGGYT
TRBV9	TRBJ2-5	ASSKGNQETQY
TRBV29-1	TRBJ1-2	SVDQGAIRYGYT
TRBV3-1	TRBJ1-5	ASSPFITGNQPQH
TRBV5-1	TRBJ1-2	ASSSGHTLGYGYT
TRBV29-1	TRBJ2-7	SVALAGGYEQY
TRBV7-2	TRBJ2-1	ASSFRGLDEQF
TRBV11-2	TRBJ1-4	ASSQGFTNEKLS
TRBV27	TRBJ2-7	ASSVNQGYEQY
TRBV18	TRBJ2-7	ASSPEAVSSYEQY
TRBV28	TRBJ2-3	ASSFRSSLSTDTQY
TRBV6-1	TRBJ2-1	ASTTTAGVYNEQF
TRBV5-1	TRBJ2-2	ASSLRGTAPGLAGRTGELF
TRBV2	TRBJ1-5	ASSEPADRSYNQPQH
TRBV5-1	TRBJ2-3	ASSSTPSGQGDTQY
TRBV5-1	TRBJ2-5	ASSLGGLAERETQY
TRBV4-1	TRBJ2-3	ASSPRIWSLITDTQY
TRBV27	TRBJ2-1	ASSLSQGPRGEQF
TRBV3-1	TRBJ2-7	ASSQVSIRGSEQY
TRBV19	TRBJ1-2	ASSTGQLYGYT
TRBV7-8	TRBJ2-3	ASSLTSGRTDTQY
TRBV2	TRBJ2-1	ASSGVGGNEQF
TRBV6-5	TRBJ2-1	ASSYSNGGEQF
TRBV6-1	TRBJ2-5	ASSELAGGRETQY
TRBV9	TRBJ2-5	ASSDGTGKETQY
TRBV2	TRBJ2-1	ASSAGLAGPYNEQF
TRBV6-1	TRBJ2-3	ASKGEVAGVADTQY
TRBV29-1	TRBJ2-1	SAGQLSGRISNEQF
TRBV6-6	TRBJ2-1	ASSYRSGGGSGEQF
TRBV30	TRBJ2-3	AWRHSGDTQY
TRBV5-5	TRBJ2-1	ASSLEGGSYNEQF
TRBV29-1	TRBJ2-3	SSQAGGADTQY
TRBV6-1	TRBJ2-1	ASSFRTYSKNEQF
TRBV20-1	TRBJ1-5	SARRTGTSGNQPQH
TRBV2	TRBJ1-6	ASSDRGQGNSPLH
TRBV2	TRBJ2-1	ASTGYRGTSEQF
TRBV30	TRBJ2-3	AWSVLGADTQY
TRBV28	TRBJ2-3	ASSGRGGPDTQY
TRBV7-2	TRBJ2-7	ATKTGGGYEQY
TRBV20-1	TRBJ2-5	SMAGEETQY
TRBV6-1	TRBJ2-1	ASSETAEYNEQF
TRBV18	TRBJ2-1	ASSPEGVAYNEQF
TRBV20-1	TRBJ2-1	SARRDPREEQC
TRBV30	TRBJ2-7	AWSEVNGFSEQY
TRBV24-1	TRBJ2-7	ATSDLQGVYEQY